This T cell receptor beta chain was sequenced during a study of blood T cells in healthy people across ages. The second PCR ran about 6 to 11 cycles with a sample-barcoded 5' primer and J-beta primers. One entry per CDR3 protein, called by TCRdb with MiXCR from the 5' RACE reads. The table has about 780,000 distinct CDR3 sequences, about half seen once. Looked up from germline, CDR1 is DFQATT and CDR2 is SNEGSKA (reference sequence). The V segment lost 7 bases and the J segment 10 bases; nucleotides outside the gene matches: 13. The CDR3 has 13 residues. The sample comprised blood. This receptor was obtained from a man older than 75 in good health. The V gene is TRBV20-1, the J gene TRBJ2-1; 7 bases are shared with TRBD2. In nucleotides, the CDR3 is TGCAGTGGGAGCGGGGTGGATTTTTCAGAGCAGTTCTTC. It is translated as CSGSGVDFSEQFF.